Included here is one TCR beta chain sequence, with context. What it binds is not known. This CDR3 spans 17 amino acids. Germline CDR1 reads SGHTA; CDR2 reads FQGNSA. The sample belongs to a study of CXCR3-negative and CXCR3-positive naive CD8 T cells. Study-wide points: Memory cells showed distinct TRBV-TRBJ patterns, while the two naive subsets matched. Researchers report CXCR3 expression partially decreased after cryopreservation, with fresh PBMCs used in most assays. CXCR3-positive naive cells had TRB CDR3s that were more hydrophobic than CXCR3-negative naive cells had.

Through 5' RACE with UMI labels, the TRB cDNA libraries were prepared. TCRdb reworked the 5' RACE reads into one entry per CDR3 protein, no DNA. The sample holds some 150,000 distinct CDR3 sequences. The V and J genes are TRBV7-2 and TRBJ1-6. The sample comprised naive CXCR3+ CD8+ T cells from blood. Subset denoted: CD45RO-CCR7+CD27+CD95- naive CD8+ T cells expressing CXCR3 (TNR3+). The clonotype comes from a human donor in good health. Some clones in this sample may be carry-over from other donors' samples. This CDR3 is CTSSLVKGANYNSPLHF. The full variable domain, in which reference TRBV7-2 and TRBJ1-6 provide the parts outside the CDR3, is GAGVSQSPSNKVTEKGKDVELRCDPISGHTALYWYRQSLGQGLEFLIYFQGNSAPDKSGLPSDRFSAERTGGSVSTLTIQRTQQEDSAVYLCTSSLVKGANYNSPLHFGNGTRLTVT.